A selection of T cell receptor beta chains follows, all from one sample in a study of breast tumors, draining lymph nodes, adjacent tissues. TCRdb re-derived calls from the multiplex PCR reads in MiXCR, one entry per CDR3 protein. Among approximately 170,000 distinct CDR3 sequences listed, 25% to 40% were seen once. Sequencing was done on a sample of axillary lymph node tissue. The source of these receptors is a female donor with breast cancer. Some clones in this sample may be carry-over from other donors' samples. Both conserved end residues are part of each CDR3. D genes are given only for firm matches. Size tells how often a clone was seen (once, few, many) or the class of an expanded clone, and some rows leave it out.

TRBD1 | TRBJ1-4 | NA | TRBV30 | CAWSNNRGEKLFF | TGTGCCTGGAGTAACAACAGGGGTGAAAAACTGTTTTTT
TRBD1 | TRBJ2-5 | NA | TRBV7-2 | CASSLVRTGVWQETQYF | TGTGCCAGCAGCTTAGTGAGGACAGGGGTATGGCAAGAGACCCAGTACTTC
NA | TRBJ2-7 | many | TRBV18 | CASSDRTVTYEQYF | TGTGCCAGCTCAGATCGGACGGTTACCTACGAGCAGTACTTC
NA | TRBJ2-1 | few | TRBV12-3/TRBV12-4 | CASSFYGRGKYNEQFF | TGTGCCAGCAGTTTCTACGGCAGGGGAAAATACAATGAGCAGTTCTTC
NA | TRBJ1-2 | many | TRBV6-6 | CASRIDSLKTNYGYTF | TGTGCCAGCAGAATCGACAGCCTCAAAACTAACTATGGCTACACCTTC
TRBD2 | TRBJ2-7 | NA | TRBV6-2/TRBV6-3 | CGSTFFGGGPIYEQYF | TGTGGCAGCACCTTCTTCGGGGGGGGACCGATCTACGAGCAGTACTTC
NA | TRBJ2-7 | many | TRBV5-8 | CASSFVPSSYEQYF | TGTGCCAGCAGCTTCGTACCCTCATCCTACGAGCAGTACTTC
NA | TRBJ2-6 | many | TRBV6-1 | CASTGTYSGANVLTF | TGTGCCAGCACTGGAACATACTCTGGGGCCAACGTCCTGACTTTC
NA | TRBJ1-5 | NA | TRBV10-3 | CAISSPAGQPQHF | TGTGCCATCAGCTCACCAGCTGGACAGCCCCAGCATTTT
NA | TRBJ2-7 | NA | TRBV5-6 | CASSLDSVIYEQYF | TGTGCCAGCAGCTTGGACAGCGTGATCTACGAGCAGTACTTC
NA | TRBJ1-2 | many | TRBV13 | CASSLFRDASYPGYTF | TGTGCCAGCAGCTTATTCCGGGACGCATCATACCCAGGCTACACCTTC
TRBD2 | TRBJ2-1 | many | TRBV7-2 | CASSLFSGGAESQFF | TGTGCCAGCAGCTTATTTAGCGGGGGGGCGGAATCCCAGTTCTTC
NA | TRBJ2-1 | NA | TRBV4-2 | CASSPDQGRREQFF | TGTGCCAGCAGCCCCGACCAGGGTCGGCGGGAGCAGTTCTTC
NA | TRBJ1-4 | few | TRBV30 | CAWSLGGEKLFF | TGTGCCTGGAGTCTGGGGGGTGAAAAACTGTTTTTT
TRBD2 | TRBJ2-1 | many | TRBV20-1 | CSAIGTSGTHEQFF | TGCAGTGCAATCGGGACTAGCGGGACCCATGAGCAGTTCTTC
TRBD2 | TRBJ2-1 | many | TRBV2 | CASERLAGYNEQFF | TGTGCCTCCGAAAGACTAGCGGGTTACAATGAGCAGTTCTTC
NA | TRBJ1-4 | once | TRBV6-1 | CASSEMRTNEKLFF | TGTGCCAGCAGTGAAATGCGGACTAATGAAAAACTGTTTTTT
NA | TRBJ2-6 | NA | TRBV7-8 | CASSRDRNTEAFFGADVLTF | NA
NA | TRBJ1-1 | NA | TRBV29-1 | CSVGAQTNTEAFF | TGCAGCGTGGGGGCTCAGACGAACACTGAAGCTTTCTTT
TRBD2 | TRBJ2-7 | many | TRBV7-6 | CASSPAGVLWEQYF | TGTGCCAGCAGCCCAGCGGGAGTGCTTTGGGAGCAGTACTTC
NA | TRBJ1-2 | many | TRBV25-1 | CASSLLGGYTF | TGTGCCAGCAGTCTTCTCGGGGGCTACACCTTC
NA | TRBJ1-1 | NA | TRBV6-5 | CASSYAANTEAFF | TGTGCCAGCAGTTATGCTGCGAACACTGAAGCTTTCTTT
NA | TRBJ1-1 | NA | TRBV10-3 | CAIRVGGNTEAFF | TGTGCCATCAGGGTAGGGGGGAACACTGAAGCTTTCTTT
NA | TRBJ1-3 | many | TRBV20-1 | CSATQEHSGNTIYF | TGCAGTGCTACCCAGGAGCACTCTGGAAACACCATATATTTT
NA | TRBJ2-1 | many | TRBV20-1 | CSARSAWGLHEQFF | TGCAGTGCTAGATCGGCCTGGGGATTACATGAGCAGTTCTTC
TRBD2 | TRBJ2-1 | few | TRBV13 | CASSYRGRAGGEQFF | TGTGCCAGCAGCTATCGCGGGAGGGCCGGGGGTGAGCAGTTCTTC
NA | TRBJ2-7 | many | TRBV7-6 | CASSPPSSLHEQYF | TGTGCCAGCAGCCCCCCGTCTAGTCTCCACGAGCAGTACTTC
NA | TRBJ1-2 | many | TRBV24-1 | CATSDPPRGHGYTF | TGTGCCACCAGTGATCCTCCGAGGGGCCATGGCTACACCTTC
NA | TRBJ1-6 | NA | TRBV4-2 | CASSQDQAGCNSPLHF | TGTGCCAGCAGCCAAGATCAGGCAGGGTGCAATTCACCCCTCCACTTT